This T cell receptor (beta chain) was sequenced during a study of blood T cell repertoires in COVID-19. Overall study: Acute and convalescent COVID-19 specimens originated in the United States, Italy and Spain.

Authors' processing steps: Estimation of nucleated cell counts was performed using reference gene primer amplification. Repertoires were generated with immunoSEQ multiplex PCR, while TCRdb's copy carries only in-frame clones and drops some. The DNA gave D and trimming, while V, J and clone size come from that table. The table has about 180,000 clones, roughly four fifths seen once. The germline V gene encodes CDR1 MNHNS and CDR2 SASEGT. V lost 2 bases and J 6 bases, leaving 14 bases between the germline ends. The CDR3 is 14 residues long. This receptor was obtained from a human donor in a cohort sampled during active COVID-19. The chain is built from TRBV6-1 and TRBJ2-7; tentative D call: TRBD1 (7 bases). Sequencing input: peripheral blood. CDR3 region: CASSEFNRGGEQYF. As DNA, the CDR3 is TGTGCCAGCAGTGAATTTAACAGGGGAGGCGAGCAGTACTTC.